These 30 T cell receptor beta chains came from one sample sequenced in a study of CD4 T cells in relation to SARS-CoV-2 and coronaviruses. Antigen specificity for these receptors is unknown. Method: immunoSEQ multiplex PCR; TCRdb's copy keeps in-frame clones and lacks some. The sample holds more than 25,000 clones, approximately 73% seen once. Unexposed donor CD4+ T cells date from 2011-2018, before the COVID-19 pandemic. The cells were cultured for over eight days before CD4+ T cells were isolated. Sequences were obtained from CD4+ T cells from PBMCs, cultured in vitro. These receptors were collected from a human donor in good health.

The rearrangement links TRBV11-3 to TRBJ2-7; perhaps D is TRBD1 or TRBD2 (5 bases each). Per the germline V gene, CDR1 is SGHNT and CDR2 is YENEEA. The CDR3 has 14 amino acids. Trimming stripped 5 bases from V and 5 bases from J, with 16 bases between. CDR3 sequence (DNA): TGTGCCAGCAGCAAGGGTCAGCTGGGGGACGAGCAGTACTTC. Its protein product is CASSKGQLGDEQYF.

This clone appeared once. The chain is built from TRBV11-2 and TRBJ1-5; 7 positions agree with TRBD1. Germline lookup yields CDR1 SGHAT and CDR2 FQNNGV. Trimming removed 5 bases from V and 6 bases from J; junction bases left unmatched: 10. CDR3 length: 15 amino acids. CDR3 region: CASSMGTRTGQPQHF. The DNA of the CDR3 is TGTGCCAGCAGCATGGGGACCAGGACAGGTCAGCCCCAGCATTTT.

This chain joins TRBV11-2 and TRBJ1-6; TRBD1 is a possible D gene (6 bases). Per germline, CDR1 SGHAT and CDR2 FQNNGV. This CDR3 spans 17 amino acids. The V and J ends lost 2 bases and 0 bases respectively, with 11 bases between them. As DNA, the CDR3 is TGTGCCAGCAGCTTATCCGACAGGAGCTCCTATAATTCACCCCTCCACTTT. Amino acids: CASSLSDRSSYNSPLHF.

The V call is TRBV6-2 or TRBV6-3, the J call TRBJ1-6; TRBD1 aligns across 7 bases. The CDR3 is 14 residues long. V trimming: 1 base; J trimming: 10 bases; junction bases outside the gene matches: 4. Germline lookup yields CDR1 MNHEY and CDR2 SVGEGT. In DNA form, the CDR3 reads TGTGCCAGCAGTTACTGGAGACAGGGCTCACCCCTCCACTTT. Residues: CASSYWRQGSPLHF.

The chain has TRBV5-8 and TRBJ2-5; 10 nucleotides align to TRBD2. CDR3 size: 14 residues. The V gene's germline CDR1 is SGHTS and CDR2 YDEGEE. After removal of 3 bases from V and 1 base from J, the junction contained 0 bases not matched to a gene. The CDR3 sequence is CASSWTSGQETQYF. The CDR3 DNA reads TGTGCCAGCAGCTGGACTAGCGGCCAAGAGACCCAGTACTTC.

The rearrangement joins TRBV7-8 to TRBJ2-1; D is unclear. Trimming cost V 1 base and J 6 bases, with 16 bases left between them. The CDR3 runs 16 residues. Germline-derived CDR1 and CDR2 are SGHVS and FQNEAQ. The CDR3, as DNA: TGTGCCAGCAGCTTAGACTTCCGGGTAGCTGTCAATGAGCAGTTCTTC. This codes for CASSLDFRVAVNEQFF.

The chain employs TRBV4-1 and TRBJ2-3, with 8 bases identical to TRBD2. CDR3 length equals 16 residues. Looked up from germline, CDR1 is MGHRA and CDR2 is YSYEKL. V gave up 2 bases and J gave up 2 bases; unmatched junction bases: 6. CDR3 bases: TGCGCCAGCAGCCAAATAGCGGGAACTGACACAGATACGCAGTATTTT. Its protein is CASSQIAGTDTDTQYF.

This clone came up a few times. CDR3 DNA: TGTGCCAGCAGCCAAGGCAACCAAGAGACCCAGTACTTC. Protein product: CASSQGNQETQYF. The chain has TRBV16 and TRBJ2-5; D call uncertain. Between the trimmed V and J ends, which lost 2 bases and 0 bases, there was a span of 4 bases. Germline V lookup: CDR1 KGHSY, CDR2 FQNENV. CDR3 length equals 13 residues.

This sequence joins TRBV7-9 and TRBJ2-2, with 10 bases identical to TRBD2. Germline lookup yields CDR1 SEHNR and CDR2 FQNEAQ (reference sequence). This CDR3 is built from 18 residues. V lost 0 bases, J lost 4 bases, and 8 bases stayed unmatched. CDR3 bases: TGTGCCAGCAGCTTAGCGCTACTAGCGGGAAGATCCACCGGGGAGCTGTTTTTT. Translation gives CASSLALLAGRSTGELFF.

The rearrangement joins TRBV11-2 to TRBJ2-4, with 8 positions matching TRBD1. The CDR3 sequence is 14 residues long. Germline CDR1 and CDR2: SGHAT and FQNNGV. The ends lost 4 bases at V and 7 bases at J; junction bases unmatched: 6. CDR3 nucleotide sequence: TGTGCCAGCAGCTCCCGGACAGGGAGGAACATTCAGTACTTC. Amino acid sequence: CASSSRTGRNIQYF.

This chain joins TRBV4-1 and TRBJ1-1; D is uncertain. CDR3 size: 14 residues. V lost 4 bases, J lost 8 bases, and 17 bases lay in between. Germline V gene data show CDR1 as MGHRA and CDR2 as YSYEKL. The CDR3 nucleotides are TGCGCCAGCAGCCCCGCACGGGCCGGCACAGAAGCTTTCTTT. It specifies CASSPARAGTEAFF.

The genes are TRBV6-6 and TRBJ1-1, with D perhaps TRBD1 (5 bases). Trimming took 5 bases from V and 3 from J, leaving 13 bases between them. CDR1 is MNHNY and CDR2 is SVGAGI in the germline V gene (reference sequence). The CDR3 spans 14 residues. The CDR3 DNA is TGTGCCAGCAGTGAGCCAGGGAGGGACACTGAAGCTTTCTTT. This codes for CASSEPGRDTEAFF.

The gene calls are TRBV4-2 and TRBJ1-4; D perhaps matches TRBD1 (5 bases). The CDR3 is 15 residues long. The V end was cut by 0 bases, the J end by 3 bases, with 8 bases between. The V gene's germline CDR1 is LGHNA and CDR2 YNFKEQ. CDR3 coding DNA: TGTGCCAGCAGCCAAGATCGGGGCTCTAATGAAAAACTGTTTTTT. This encodes CASSQDRGSNEKLFF.

This rearrangement joins TRBV19 to TRBJ2-3, with TRBD2 matching over 14 bases. CDR3 size: 17 residues. Germline values: CDR1 LNHDA, CDR2 SQIVND (reference sequence). V was pared by 5 bases and J by 0 bases, with 4 bases of the junction left unmatched. The CDR3, as DNA: TGTGCCAGTAGTCTCGGACTAGCGGGAGGAAGCACAGATACGCAGTATTTT. It encodes CASSLGLAGGSTDTQYF.

CDR3 in DNA: TGTGCCAGCAGCCAAGATGGCACAGGGGGCACCTACGAGCAGTACTTC. Encoded protein: CASSQDGTGGTYEQYF. The rearrangement uses TRBV4-2 and TRBJ2-7; 9 bases fit TRBD1. Germline loops: CDR1 LGHNA, CDR2 YNFKEQ. The trim removed 0 bases at V and 2 bases at J, leaving 5 bases unmatched. This CDR3 is 16 amino acids long.

This rearrangement joins TRBV27 to TRBJ1-6; D might be TRBD1 (6 bases). CDR3 length equals 14 residues. Germline V gene data show CDR1 as MNHEY and CDR2 as SMNVEV (reference sequence). Trimming removed 10 bases at V and 6 bases at J, with 16 bases between. The CDR3 reads CATNRVPANSPLHF. Here the CDR3 DNA reads TGTGCCACCAACAGGGTCCCGGCTAATTCACCCCTCCACTTT.

This clone was recorded only once. CDR3 residues: CASSITSGSQNEQFF. CDR3 bases: TGTGCCAGTAGTATAACGAGCGGGAGTCAGAATGAGCAGTTCTTC. The chain carries TRBV19 and TRBJ2-1, with 8 bases fitting TRBD2. Germline lookup yields CDR1 LNHDA and CDR2 SQIVND (reference sequence). CDR3 length: 15 amino acids. The trim removed 2 bases at V and 7 bases at J, leaving 7 bases unmatched. Together with reference TRBV19 and TRBJ2-1, the CDR3 gives the full variable domain: DGGITQSPKYLFRKEGQNVTLSCEQNLNHDAMYWYRQDPGQGLRLIYYSQIVNDFQKGDIAEGYSVSREKKESFPLTVTSAQKNPTAFYLCASSITSGSQNEQFFGPGTRLTVL.

The rearrangement joins TRBV4-3 to TRBJ1-4; D is ambiguous. The CDR3 loop spans 12 amino acids. From germline, CDR1 is LGHNA and CDR2 YSLEER. Deletions cut 3 bases from V and 10 bases from J, with 9 bases between. This chain's CDR3 is CASSHDERKLFF. For the CDR3, the DNA is TGCGCCAGCAGCCATGATGAGAGAAAACTGTTTTTT.

The chain recombines TRBV12-3 or TRBV12-4 with TRBJ2-3; D is unclear. V shed 5 bases and J shed 5 bases, with 8 bases lying between them. CDR3 length: 12 residues. The CDR3 region has the DNA TGTGCCAGCAGTCTCAGTTTAGATACGCAGTATTTT. This translates into CASSLSLDTQYF.

V is TRBV11-2 and J is TRBJ2-7; 10 nucleotides match TRBD1. V gave up 2 bases and J gave up 5 bases; unmatched junction bases: 3. Germline values: CDR1 SGHAT, CDR2 FQNNGV. CDR3 length equals 14 residues. CDR3 protein: CASSLRGTGDEQYF. For the CDR3, the DNA is TGTGCCAGCAGCTTAAGGGGGACAGGGGACGAGCAGTACTTC.

This clone has a handful of counts. V is TRBV7-2 and J is TRBJ1-2; 8 bases align to TRBD1. The trim removed 3 bases at V and 2 bases at J, leaving 8 bases unmatched. Germline lookup yields CDR1 SGHTA and CDR2 FQGNSA. The CDR3 sequence is 16 residues long. For the CDR3, the DNA is TGTGCCAGCAGCTTGGATTACAGGGGGGGAAACTATGGCTACACCTTC. Translated, it gives CASSLDYRGGNYGYTF.

This sequence joins TRBV3-1 (or the pseudogene TRBV3-2) and TRBJ1-2; D not resolved. The V end lost 0 bases, the J end lost 8 bases, and 16 bases lay between the germline ends. Germline CDR1 and CDR2: LGHDT and YNNKEL (reference sequence). This CDR3 is 15 amino acids long. Here the CDR3 reads CASSQDLAEARGYTF. DNA for the CDR3: TGTGCCAGCAGCCAAGATCTGGCAGAAGCCCGAGGCTACACCTTC.

The J gene is TRBJ2-7, the V gene TRBV4-3, with a possible D match to TRBD1 (6 bases). The CDR3 length is 14 residues. Germline lookup yields CDR1 LGHNA and CDR2 YSLEER. V lost 1 base, J lost 6 bases, and 13 bases lay in between. CDR3 nucleotide sequence: TGCGCCAGCAGCCAAGGCAACAGGGAAGGCGAGCAGTACTTC. Its translation: CASSQGNREGEQYF.

The J gene is TRBJ2-1, the V gene TRBV15; 8 bases are a match to TRBD2. The V gene's germline CDR1 is LNHNV and CDR2 YYDKDF (reference sequence). This CDR3 is built from 18 residues. The ends lost 0 bases at V and 4 bases at J; junction bases unmatched: 11. CDR3 residues: CATSRDRRGSGTYNEQFF. The CDR3 DNA reads TGTGCCACCAGCAGAGATCGTCGGGGTAGCGGGACTTACAATGAGCAGTTCTTC. The full variable domain, completed using reference TRBV15 and TRBJ2-1, is DAMVIQNPRYQVTQFGKPVTLSCSQTLNHNVMYWYQQKSSQAPKLLFHYYDKDFNNEADTPDNFQSRRPNTSFCFLDIRSPGLGDTAMYLCATSRDRRGSGTYNEQFFGPGTRLTVL.

V usage is TRBV5-1 and J usage is TRBJ2-3; TRBD2 might be the D (6 bases). CDR1 and CDR2 (germline): SGHRS, YFSETQ. V gave up 0 bases and J gave up 1 base, with 12 bases separating them. The CDR3 runs 16 residues. This CDR3 reads CASSLEGRGGTDTQYF. The DNA for the CDR3 is TGCGCCAGCAGCTTGGAGGGGCGGGGCGGCACAGATACGCAGTATTTT.

This clone was counted a few times. CDR3 sequence (DNA): TGTGCCAGCAGCCATCGTAACGGACAGGCGGATTACGAGCAGTACTTC. The encoded protein is CASSHRNGQADYEQYF. The chain uses TRBV4-2 and TRBJ2-7; 7 bases are a match to TRBD1. Germline loops: CDR1 LGHNA, CDR2 YNFKEQ. This CDR3 contains 16 residues. V lost 3 bases, J lost 4 bases, and 12 bases stayed unmatched.

In this sample, this clone turned up a few times. The chain couples TRBV3-1 (or the pseudogene TRBV3-2) to TRBJ1-2; D is possibly TRBD1 (6 bases). V was cut by 1 base and J by 4 bases, with 13 bases left in between. This CDR3 has 15 amino acids. CDR1 is LGHDT, CDR2 YNNKEL, per germline (reference sequence). Here the CDR3 DNA reads TGTGCCAGCAGCCAAGCACAGGGTCGGAGCTATGGCTACACCTTC. This translates into CASSQAQGRSYGYTF.

This chain uses TRBV2 with TRBJ2-5; TRBD1 agrees at 7 bases. Losses at the gene ends were 6 bases for V and 1 base for J; bases not matched to a gene: 5. The CDR3 sequence is 14 residues long. Germline CDR1 reads SNHLY; CDR2 reads FYNNEI. CDR3 DNA: TGTGCCAGCAGAGCAAGACAGGGCCAAGAGACCCAGTACTTC. It translates to CASRARQGQETQYF.

V is TRBV2 and J is TRBJ1-2; 10 bases align to TRBD1. CDR3 length: 17 amino acids. From germline, CDR1 is SNHLY and CDR2 FYNNEI. Germline trimming cut 5 bases from V and 1 base from J; bases unmatched to any gene: 10. CDR3 DNA: TGTGCCAGCAGTCGCGACAGGGGGCTACCAGATAACTATGGCTACACCTTC. Residues: CASSRDRGLPDNYGYTF.

In this sample, this clone is medium-sized. The chain uses TRBV6-1 and TRBJ1-2; perhaps TRBD1 as D (6 bases). The length of the CDR3 is 16 residues. The V gene lost 0 bases and the J gene lost 4 bases, with 15 bases spanning the gap. Germline V gives CDR1 MNHNS, CDR2 SASEGT. The chain's CDR3 is CASSEALGGLSYGYTF. The CDR3 region has the DNA TGTGCCAGCAGTGAAGCGCTCGGGGGGCTATCCTATGGCTACACCTTC.